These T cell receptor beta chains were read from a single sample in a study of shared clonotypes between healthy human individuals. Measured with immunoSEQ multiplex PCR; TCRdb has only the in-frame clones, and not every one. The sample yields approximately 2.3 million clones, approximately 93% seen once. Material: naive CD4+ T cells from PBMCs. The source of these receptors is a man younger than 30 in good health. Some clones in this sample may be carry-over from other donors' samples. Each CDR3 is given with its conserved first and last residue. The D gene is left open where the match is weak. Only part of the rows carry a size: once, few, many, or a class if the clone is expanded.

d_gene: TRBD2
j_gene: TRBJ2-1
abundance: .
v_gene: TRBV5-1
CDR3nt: TGCGCCAGCAGCTTTAGCGGGAGTACGGGGAATGAGCAGTTCTTC
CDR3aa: CASSFSGSTGNEQFF

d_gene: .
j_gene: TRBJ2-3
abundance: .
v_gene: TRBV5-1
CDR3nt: TGCGCCAGTTATGATAGTCTCCGCGCAGATACGCAGTATTTT
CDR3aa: CASYDSLRADTQYF

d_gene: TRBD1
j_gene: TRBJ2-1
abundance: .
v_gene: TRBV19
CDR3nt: TGTGCCAGTAGTACCTTCGACAGGGATGACAATGAGCAGTTCTTC
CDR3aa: CASSTFDRDDNEQFF

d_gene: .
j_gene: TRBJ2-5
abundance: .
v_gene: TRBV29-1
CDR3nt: TGCAGCGCCCAGGGCAGGGGAAGGGAGGAGACCCAGTACTTC
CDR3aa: CSAQGRGREETQYF

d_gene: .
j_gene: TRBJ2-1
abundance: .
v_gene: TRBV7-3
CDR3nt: TGTGCCAGCGGAGATCCGGGAACCCACTACAATGAGCAGTTCTTC
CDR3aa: CASGDPGTHYNEQFF

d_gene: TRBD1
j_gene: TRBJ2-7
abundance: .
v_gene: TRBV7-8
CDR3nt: TGTGCCAGCAGACCGACAGGGTACCACGAGCAGTACTTC
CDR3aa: CASRPTGYHEQYF

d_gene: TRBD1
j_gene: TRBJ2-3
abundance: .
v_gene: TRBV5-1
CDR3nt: TGCGCCAGCAGCGCTACAGGGGGGAGCACAGATACGCAGTATTTT
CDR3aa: CASSATGGSTDTQYF

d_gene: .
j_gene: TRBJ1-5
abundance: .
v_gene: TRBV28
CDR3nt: TGTGCCAGCAGTTTAGTGCAGGTCCAGCAGCCCCAGCATTTT
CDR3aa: CASSLVQVQQPQHF

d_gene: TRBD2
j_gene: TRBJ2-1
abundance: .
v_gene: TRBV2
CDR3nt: TGTGCCAGCAAACTAGCGGGTGGATGGGGTGAGCAGTTCTTC
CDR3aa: CASKLAGGWGEQFF

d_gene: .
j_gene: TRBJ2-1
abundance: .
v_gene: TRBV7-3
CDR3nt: TGTGCCAGCAGCGACCAACCCAGGGCTATGAATGAGCAGTTCTTC
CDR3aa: CASSDQPRAMNEQFF

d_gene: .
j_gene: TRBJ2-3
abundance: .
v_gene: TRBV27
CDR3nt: TGTGCCAGCAGTTTATCGGCAGGCACAGATACGCAGTATTTT
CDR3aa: CASSLSAGTDTQYF

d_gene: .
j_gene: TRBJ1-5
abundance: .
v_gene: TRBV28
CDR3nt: TGTGCCAGCAGTTTAGGAGTTACAAGCAATCAGCCCCAGCATTTT
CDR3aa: CASSLGVTSNQPQHF

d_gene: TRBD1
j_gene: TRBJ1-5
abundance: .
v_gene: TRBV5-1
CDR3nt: TGCGCCAGCAGCTTGGACAGGGGCGGTAATCAGCCCCAGCATTTT
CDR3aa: CASSLDRGGNQPQHF

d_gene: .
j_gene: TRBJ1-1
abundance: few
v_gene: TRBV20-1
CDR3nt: TGCAGTGCTAGGGCTAACACTGAAGCTTTCTTT
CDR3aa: CSARANTEAFF

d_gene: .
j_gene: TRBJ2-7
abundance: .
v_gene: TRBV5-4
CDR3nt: TGTGCCAGCAGCAAGATGTTTAGTGAGCAGTACTTC
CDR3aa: CASSKMFSEQYF

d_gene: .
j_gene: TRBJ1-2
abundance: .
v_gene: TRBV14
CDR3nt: TGTGCCAGCAGCCACACTTGGACGGGGTATGGCTACACCTTC
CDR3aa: CASSHTWTGYGYTF

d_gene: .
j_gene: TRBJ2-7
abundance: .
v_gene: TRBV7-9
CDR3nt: TGTGCCAGCAGCTTATTCGAAGGAACCGAGCAGTACTTC
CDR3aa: CASSLFEGTEQYF

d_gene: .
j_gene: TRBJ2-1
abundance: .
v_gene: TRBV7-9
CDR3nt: TGTGCCAGCAGCTTAGAAATCCAGCGGAGGGTGGGTGAGCAGTTCTTC
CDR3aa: CASSLEIQRRVGEQFF

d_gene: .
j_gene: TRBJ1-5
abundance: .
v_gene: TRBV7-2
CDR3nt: TGTGCCAGCAGCTTAGAATCGGGGAGCAATCAGCCCCAGCATTTT
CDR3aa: CASSLESGSNQPQHF

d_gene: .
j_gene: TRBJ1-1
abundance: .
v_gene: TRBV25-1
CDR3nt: TGTGCCAGCAGTGAGTCCCCAGGCAGAGGGTGGACTGAAGCTTTCTTT
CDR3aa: CASSESPGRGWTEAFF

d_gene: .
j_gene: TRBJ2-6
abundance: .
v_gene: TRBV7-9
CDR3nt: TGTGCCAGCAGCGCTAGACTCTCTGGGGCCAACGTCCTGACTTTC
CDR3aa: CASSARLSGANVLTF

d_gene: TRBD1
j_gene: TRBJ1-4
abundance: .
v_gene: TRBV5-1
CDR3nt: TGCGCCAGCAGACTCGGGACAGGGGATGAAAAACTGTTTTTT
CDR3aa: CASRLGTGDEKLFF

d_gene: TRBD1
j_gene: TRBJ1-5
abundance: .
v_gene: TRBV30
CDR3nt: TGTGCCTGGAGTGTCGGGACAGGGAATCAGCCCCAGCATTTT
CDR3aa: CAWSVGTGNQPQHF

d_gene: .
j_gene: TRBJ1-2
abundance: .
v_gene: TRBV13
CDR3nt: TGTGCCAGCAGCTTATTCGGCGCGGGCGGTAACTATGGCTACACCTTC
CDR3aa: CASSLFGAGGNYGYTF

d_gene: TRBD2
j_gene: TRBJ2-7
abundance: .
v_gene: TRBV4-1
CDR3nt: TGCGCCAGCAGCCAAGCCGAGGGGCTAGCGGACCCCTACGAGCAGTACTTC
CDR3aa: CASSQAEGLADPYEQYF

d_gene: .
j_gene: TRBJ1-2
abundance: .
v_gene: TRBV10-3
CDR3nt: TGTGCCATCAGTGAGTTGATAGGGAACTATGGCTACACCTTC
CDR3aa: CAISELIGNYGYTF

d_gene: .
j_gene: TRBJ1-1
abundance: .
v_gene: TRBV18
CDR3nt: TGTGCCAGCTCAAGGACGACCCGGGCGGGCACTGAAGCTTTCTTT
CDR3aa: CASSRTTRAGTEAFF

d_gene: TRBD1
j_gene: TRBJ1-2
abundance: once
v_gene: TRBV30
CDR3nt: TGTGCCGGAAGATCAGGGGGAGACTATGGCTACACCTTC
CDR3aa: CAGRSGGDYGYTF

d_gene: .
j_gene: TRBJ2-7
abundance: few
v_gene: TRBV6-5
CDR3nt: TGTGCCAGCAGGGGATCGCACGAGCAGTACTTC
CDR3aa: CASRGSHEQYF

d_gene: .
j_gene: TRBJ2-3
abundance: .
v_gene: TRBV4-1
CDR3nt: TGCGCCAGCAGCCAAGATTTCAGGACAGATACGCAGTATTTT
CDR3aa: CASSQDFRTDTQYF

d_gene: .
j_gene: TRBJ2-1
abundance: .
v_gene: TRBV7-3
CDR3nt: TGTGCCAGCAGCTTAGTCGGCGGAAGCTCCTACAATGAGCAGTTCTTC
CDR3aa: CASSLVGGSSYNEQFF

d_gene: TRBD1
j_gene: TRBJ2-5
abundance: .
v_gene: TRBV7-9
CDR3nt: TGTGCCAGCAGCCCTGGACAGGGTGGCGCGACCCAGTACTTC
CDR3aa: CASSPGQGGATQYF

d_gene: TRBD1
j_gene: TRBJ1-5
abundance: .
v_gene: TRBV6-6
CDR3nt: TGTGCCAGCAGCCCCGGGACAGGCTTCAATCAGCCCCAGCATTTT
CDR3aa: CASSPGTGFNQPQHF

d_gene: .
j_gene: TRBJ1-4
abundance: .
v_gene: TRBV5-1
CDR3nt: TGCGCCAGCAGCTTGGGTGACAGTCCTAATGAAAAACTGTTTTTT
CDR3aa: CASSLGDSPNEKLFF

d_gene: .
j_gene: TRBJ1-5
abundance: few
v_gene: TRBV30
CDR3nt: TGTGCCTGGAGTTCGGGTAGCGACCAGCCCCAGCATTTT
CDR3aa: CAWSSGSDQPQHF

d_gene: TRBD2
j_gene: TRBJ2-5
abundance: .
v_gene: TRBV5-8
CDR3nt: TGTGCCAGCAGCTTGGCCCTAGCGGGAGGACAAACCAAAGAGACCCAGTACTTC
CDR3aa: CASSLALAGGQTKETQYF

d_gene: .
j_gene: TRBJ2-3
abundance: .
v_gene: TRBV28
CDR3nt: TGTGCCACCTCCTCATGGGAGGGCACAGATACGCAGTATTTT
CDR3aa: CATSSWEGTDTQYF